The T cell receptor beta chain described here comes from a study of cytomegalovirus exposure and HLA in healthy donors. Trimming at V came to 7 bases and at J to 3 bases, leaving 14 bases not matched to a gene. This CDR3 is built from 15 residues. Germline V gene sequence: CDR1 SQVTM, CDR2 ANQGSEA. It was with 60 Vbeta and 13 Jbeta primers that the PCR ran. Original analysis: Among the unique TCR beta chains that a later analysis counted, about 79 million in all, about 12 million were shared. Generated by immunoSEQ multiplex PCR, the TCRdb table keeps only in-frame clones and is missing some. The V and J calls and clone size come from that table; D and trimming were worked out from the DNA. The table shows roughly 100,000 clones, with roughly three quarters occurring only once.

The TCR originated in a man between 40 and 49 years old in good health and CMV-seronegative. The J gene is TRBJ1-2, the V gene TRBV29-1, with 7 bases fitting TRBD1. Sequenced sample: PBMCs. CDR3: CSALLSTGNDYGYTF. Here the CDR3 DNA reads TGCAGCGCCCTATTATCGACAGGGAATGACTATGGCTACACCTTC.